The next 24 T cell receptor beta chains were all read from a single sample in a study of human T cells and chemical hapten exposure. TCRdb re-called the RACE reads through MiXCR, storing one row per CDR3 protein. The sample consists of around 300,000 distinct CDR3 sequences, approximately 6.9% of them appearing once. Time point denoted: patch test 1, 2 weeks after DPC sensitization. Specified treatment: therapeutic diphenylcyclopropenone sensitization with weekly scalp DPC. The sample in question was whole blood, obtained in connection with sensitization to the hapten diphenylcyclopropenone (DPC). Receptor source: a woman between 18 and 29 years old with alopecia areata. Some clones in this sample may be carry-over from other donors' samples.

V usage is TRBV7-2 and J usage is TRBJ1-5, with a possible D match to TRBD1 (6 bases). The CDR3 consists of 13 residues. Germline loops: CDR1 SGHTA, CDR2 FQGNSA. The V and J ends lost 4 bases and 5 bases respectively, with 9 bases between them. CDR3 in amino acids: CASSSRGDQPQHF. The CDR3, as DNA: TGTGCCAGCAGCTCAAGGGGGGATCAGCCCCAGCATTTT. The whole variable domain, remainder taken from reference TRBV7-2 and TRBJ1-5, is GAGVSQSPSNKVTEKGKDVELRCDPISGHTALYWYRQSLGQGLEFLIYFQGNSAPDKSGLPSDRFSAERTGGSVSTLTIQRTQQEDSAVYLCASSSRGDQPQHFGDGTRLSIL.

The chain combines TRBV24-1 with TRBJ1-5, with D possibly TRBD1 on 5 matching bases. Germline CDR1 reads KGHDR; CDR2 reads SFDVKD. V gave up 0 bases and J gave up 3 bases, with 11 bases separating them. CDR3 length: 16 residues. CDR3 amino acids: CATSDLWGLVNQPQHF. In DNA form, the CDR3 reads TGTGCCACCAGTGATTTGTGGGGACTCGTCAATCAGCCCCAGCATTTT.

This clonotype was seen ten or more times. The CDR3: CSAQGGNQPQHF. The CDR3 DNA reads TGCAGTGCCCAGGGGGGCAATCAGCCCCAGCATTTT. The J gene is TRBJ1-5, the V gene TRBV20-1, with 7 nucleotides matching TRBD1. Germline V gives CDR1 DFQATT, CDR2 SNEGSKA (reference sequence). The V segment lost 6 bases and the J segment 2 bases; nucleotides outside the gene matches: 1. The CDR3 sequence is 12 residues long.

The chain has TRBV6-6 and TRBJ2-2, with TRBD1 as a possible D gene (6 bases). The germline V gene has CDR1 MNHNY and CDR2 SVGAGI (reference sequence). Trimming pared 7 bases from V and 0 bases from J, leaving 15 bases between. The CDR3 consists of 16 residues. The CDR3 DNA reads TGTGCCAGCATAAAGACAGGTGCAACGAACACCGGGGAGCTGTTTTTT. Encoded protein: CASIKTGATNTGELFF.

This clonotype was seen many times. The chain is built from TRBV10-3 and TRBJ2-5; 13 bases fit TRBD2. CDR1 is ENHRY, CDR2 SYGVKD, per germline. With 10 bases clipped from V and 4 bases from J, the junction kept 12 bases outside the gene matches. CDR3 length equals 16 residues. CDR3 region: CATGTSGASRRETQYF. The CDR3 DNA follows: TGTGCCACCGGGACTAGCGGGGCCTCCCGAAGAGAGACCCAGTACTTC.

This clonotype showed up just a few times. The chain couples TRBV6-1 to TRBJ1-4; D is possibly TRBD1 (5 bases). The germline V gene has CDR1 MNHNS and CDR2 SASEGT. The V gene lost 7 bases and the J gene lost 7 bases, with 19 bases spanning the gap. The CDR3 is 15 residues long. CDR3 in DNA: TGTGCCAGCACCCAACCAAGGGGAAGGCGTGAAAAACTGTTTTTT. Its translation: CASTQPRGRREKLFF.

This clonotype was seen at least ten times. The rearrangement links TRBV11-2 to TRBJ2-3, with TRBD2 matching 14 bases. The length of the CDR3 is 18 residues. CDR1 and CDR2 (germline): SGHAT, FQNNGV. V was pared by 4 bases and J by 0 bases, with 6 bases of the junction left unmatched. Here the CDR3 reads CASSSGLAGGKSTDTQYF. The CDR3 DNA reads as TGTGCCAGCAGCTCTGGACTAGCGGGGGGCAAGAGCACAGATACGCAGTATTTT.

The sample holds one count of this clonotype. This chain joins TRBV12-3 or TRBV12-4 and TRBJ2-5; D may be TRBD1 (5 bases). Deletions cut 5 bases from V and 3 bases from J, with 10 bases between. The CDR3 consists of 13 residues. CDR3 sequence (DNA): TGTGCCAGCAGTATTCTGACAGAAGAGACCCAGTACTTC. Protein: CASSILTEETQYF.

This clonotype occurred a few times. The V and J genes are TRBV4-3 and TRBJ1-2, with TRBD1 as a possible D gene (6 bases). V was pared by 0 bases and J by 4 bases, with 12 bases between. Germline values: CDR1 LGHNA, CDR2 YSLEER. CDR3 length: 15 amino acids. CDR3 coding DNA: TGCGCCAGCAGCCAAGAAATCAGGGGTAGCTATGGCTACACCTTC. This gives the protein CASSQEIRGSYGYTF.

This chain connects TRBV4-3 to TRBJ1-6; 7 nucleotides match TRBD1. The CDR3 is made up of 16 amino acids. V dropped 4 bases and J dropped 8; count of bases not matched to a gene: 11. CDR1 and CDR2 (germline): LGHNA, YSLEER. DNA for the CDR3: TGCGCCAGCAGCCTCACCTACAGGGGAATGGATTCACCCCTCCACTTT. Its translation: CASSLTYRGMDSPLHF.

The chain combines TRBV20-1 with TRBJ2-3; TRBD1 is a possible D gene (5 bases). The CDR3 extends over 13 amino acids. The V and J ends lost 3 bases and 5 bases respectively, with 12 bases between them. Germline CDR1 DFQATT, CDR2 SNEGSKA (reference sequence). CDR3 sequence: CSASLQGQDTQYF. The CDR3 nucleotides are TGCAGTGCTAGTCTTCAGGGCCAAGATACGCAGTATTTT.

With respect to this clonotype: The junction does not match germline at one end; this may be a read error. The chain carries TRBV13 and TRBJ2-5; 7 nucleotides agree with TRBD1. There are 17 residues in the CDR3. Germline V CDR1 and CDR2: PRHDT, FYEKMQ (reference sequence). In nucleotides, the CDR3 is TGTGCCAGCAGCCCCTCGGCCAACAGGGGCCGAGAAGAGACCCGGTACTTC. Protein sequence: CASSPSANRGREETRYF.

This clonotype was counted many times. V gene TRBV6-2 or TRBV6-3 combines with J gene TRBJ1-1; D is unresolved. V lost 2 bases, J lost 1 base, and 14 bases lay in between. Germline assignment: CDR1 MNHEY and CDR2 SVGEGT. The CDR3 totals 16 residues. Written as DNA, the CDR3 is TGTGCCAGCAGTTACGATTGGATCCCGGGGAACACTGAAGCTTTCTTT. It translates to CASSYDWIPGNTEAFF.

This clonotype was counted between two and nine times. The chain is built from TRBV6-1 and TRBJ1-2; D remains unclear. Trimming stripped 8 bases from V and 7 bases from J, with 11 bases between. CDR3 length equals 11 residues. Per germline, CDR1 MNHNS and CDR2 SASEGT. CDR3 residues: CASLEGLGYTF. For the CDR3, the DNA is TGTGCCAGCTTGGAAGGGCTTGGCTACACCTTC.

This clonotype has more than one count but fewer than ten. The J gene is TRBJ1-3, the V gene TRBV7-9; D is uncertain. The CDR3 contains 12 residues. V shed 5 bases and J shed 4 bases, with 6 bases lying between them. The germline gives CDR1 SEHNR, CDR2 FQNEAQ (reference sequence). The CDR3 protein is CASSMTGNTIYF. The CDR3 DNA reads TGTGCCAGCAGCATGACGGGAAACACCATATATTTT.

This chain uses TRBV6-5 with TRBJ1-6, with D possibly being TRBD1 (5 bases). The germline gives CDR1 MNHEY, CDR2 SVGAGI. The V end lost 0 bases, the J end lost 11 bases, and 11 bases lay between the germline ends. The CDR3 consists of 14 residues. CDR3 sequence reads: CASSYSGGSAPLHF. CDR3 nucleotide sequence: TGTGCCAGCAGTTACTCCGGGGGTAGCGCACCCCTCCACTTT.

This clonotype has more than one count but fewer than ten. This chain connects TRBV19 to TRBJ1-1; possible D gene TRBD1, 5 bases. Germline V gene lookup returns CDR1 LNHDA and CDR2 SQIVND (reference sequence). CDR3 length: 12 residues. The V end was cut by 8 bases, the J end by 5 bases, with 12 bases between. The DNA for the CDR3 is TGTGCCAGTCAAGACCAGGGAACTGAAGCTTTCTTT. Protein: CASQDQGTEAFF.

In its sample, this clonotype was seen many times. V and J are TRBV29-1 and TRBJ2-7; tentative D call: TRBD1 (6 bases). This CDR3 spans 15 amino acids. Deletions cut 7 bases from V and 0 bases from J, with 19 bases between. Per the germline V gene, CDR1 is SQVTM and CDR2 is ANQGSEA. Here the CDR3 reads CSAISNRALSYEQYF. CDR3 DNA sequence: TGCAGCGCGATCTCCAACAGGGCCCTCTCCTACGAGCAGTACTTC.

This clonotype occurred many times. The chain carries TRBV6-5 and TRBJ2-3, with D perhaps TRBD1 (5 bases). This CDR3 comprises 15 residues. The germline V and J ends were trimmed by 2 bases and 3 bases, with 12 bases remaining between them. Germline CDR1 MNHEY, CDR2 SVGAGI. CDR3 nucleotides: TGTGCCAGCAGTTACCTAGGCAGGGTGACAGATACGCAGTATTTT. Amino acid sequence: CASSYLGRVTDTQYF.

The chain links TRBV20-1 to TRBJ2-7; 9 bases agree with TRBD1. The CDR3 extends over 17 amino acids. Trimming removed 1 base from V and 4 bases from J; junction bases left unmatched: 14. Looked up from germline, CDR1 is DFQATT and CDR2 is SNEGSKA (reference sequence). CDR3: CSARAQTPGQGSYEQYF. The CDR3 DNA follows: TGCAGTGCTAGAGCCCAGACACCGGGACAGGGTAGTTACGAGCAGTACTTC.

The sample holds many counts of this clonotype. The CDR3 sequence: CASSELRVTDTQYF. CDR3 sequence (DNA): TGTGCCAGCAGTGAACTCAGGGTCACAGATACGCAGTATTTT. V and J are TRBV6-1 and TRBJ2-3; D possibly corresponds to TRBD1 (5 bases). Germline CDR1 reads MNHNS; CDR2 reads SASEGT. The CDR3 is made up of 14 amino acids. The V and J ends lost 2 bases and 2 bases respectively, with 8 bases between them.

The chain recombines TRBV7-2 with TRBJ2-5, with TRBD2 matching over 10 bases. V trimming: 1 base; J trimming: 9 bases; junction bases outside the gene matches: 11. Per germline, CDR1 SGHTA and CDR2 FQGNSA. The length of the CDR3 is 16 residues. CDR3 DNA: TGTGCCAGCAGCTTAGAACTAGCGGGGCTAAAGTGGTCCCAGTACTTC. Translating gives CASSLELAGLKWSQYF. Full variable domain (rest looked up from reference TRBV7-2 and TRBJ2-5): GAGVSQSPSNKVTEKGKDVELRCDPISGHTALYWYRQSLGQGLEFLIYFQGNSAPDKSGLPSDRFSAERTGGSVSTLTIQRTQQEDSAVYLCASSLELAGLKWSQYFGPGTRLLVL.

This clonotype has only a few counts. The chain employs TRBV12-3 or TRBV12-4 and TRBJ2-3; either TRBD1 or TRBD2 may fit D (5 bases each). The CDR3 is 15 residues long. V was shortened by 3 bases and J by 0 bases, with 10 bases between the two germline ends. This CDR3 reads CASSFGAASTDTQYF. As DNA, the CDR3 is TGTGCCAGCAGTTTCGGGGCGGCTAGCACAGATACGCAGTATTTT.

This clonotype showed up many times. This chain links TRBV6-1 with TRBJ2-1; D may correspond to TRBD1 or TRBD2 (6 bases each). The CDR3 extends over 14 amino acids. V was trimmed by 7 bases and J by 8 bases, leaving 18 bases between them. Germline V CDR1 and CDR2: MNHNS, SASEGT. The CDR3 nucleotides read TGTGCCAGCACCCTAGGGGGGTTTTTCGATGAGCAGTTCTTC. Residues: CASTLGGFFDEQFF.